This is a list of T cell receptor beta chains from one sample in a study of blood T cells in healthy people across ages. TCRdb analysed the 5' RACE reads with MiXCR anew, one entry per CDR3 protein. This sample has 1,100,000 or so distinct CDR3 sequences; more than 35% occur once, and the top ten carry about 19%. Sequences were obtained from blood. The receptors here all came from an older woman in good health. CDR3s include the opening cysteine and the closing phenylalanine or tryptophan. The D gene is left open where the match is weak. Some rows have no size entry. The others give once, few or many, or a class for an expanded clone.

V	D	size	J	CDR3	DNA
TRBV10-3	TRBD2	once	TRBJ2-1	CAISRTSGSYNEQFF	TGTGCCATCAGCCGGACTAGCGGCTCCTACAATGAGCAGTTCTTC
TRBV7-2	NA	few	TRBJ2-3	CASIPDTQYF	TGTGCCAGCATCCCAGATACGCAGTATTTT
TRBV20-1	NA	few	TRBJ1-5	CSAEAVRASNQPQHF	TGCAGTGCCGAGGCCGTGCGGGCTAGCAATCAGCCCCAGCATTTT
TRBV27	NA	few	TRBJ2-1	CASSFSTANEQFF	TGTGCCAGCAGTTTCTCCACCGCAAATGAGCAGTTCTTC
TRBV3-1	TRBD2	once	TRBJ2-7	CASSFWDRTSGSFDEQYF	TGTGCCAGCAGCTTCTGGGATCGGACTAGCGGGAGTTTCGATGAGCAGTACTTC
TRBV3-1	TRBD1	few	TRBJ1-6	CASSRTTGGSSPLHF	TGTGCCAGCAGTCGGACGACAGGGGGCAGTTCACCCCTCCACTTT
TRBV20-1	NA	NA	TRBJ2-7	CSASASAPYEQYF	TGCAGTGCTAGTGCTAGCGCACCCTACGAGCAGTACTTC
TRBV28	TRBD2	NA	TRBJ2-7	CASSPRTSGRNYRYF	TGTGCCAGCAGTCCCAGGACTAGCGGGAGAAACTATAGGTACTTC
TRBV6-1	TRBD1	few	TRBJ2-1	CASSIQGNEQFF	TGTGCCAGCAGCATACAGGGGAATGAGCAGTTCTTC
TRBV6-2/TRBV6-3	NA	NA	TRBJ2-7	CASSSPTPDGQEGEQYF	TGTGCCAGCAGTTCGCCCACCCCGGACGGTCAGGAGGGCGAGCAGTACTTC
TRBV27	NA	few	TRBJ2-5	CASSLRGAQETQYF	TGTGCCAGCAGTCTTCGGGGGGCGCAAGAGACCCAGTACTTC
TRBV27	NA	few	TRBJ2-7	CASSPVGSYEQYF	TGTGCCAGCAGTCCTGTGGGGTCCTACGAGCAGTACTTC
TRBV6-6	NA	NA	TRBJ2-7	CASSPTTEQYF	TGTGCCAGCAGCCCAACGACCGAGCAGTACTTC
TRBV11-2	NA	few	TRBJ1-4	CASSLEFGYGEKLFF	TGTGCCAGCAGCCTAGAGTTTGGCTATGGGGAAAAACTGTTTTTT
TRBV3-1	NA	NA	TRBJ1-5	CAGSLMDQPQHF	TGTGCCGGCAGCCTTATGGATCAGCCCCAGCATTTT
TRBV28	NA	NA	TRBJ1-5	CASSYPGYQPQHF	TGTGCCAGCAGCTACCCGGGTTATCAGCCCCAGCATTTT
TRBV12-3/TRBV12-4	TRBD1	NA	TRBJ1-2	CASSFSGGSYGYTF	TGTGCCAGCAGTTTCTCAGGGGGTAGCTATGGCTACACCTTC
TRBV7-9	TRBD1	NA	TRBJ2-7	CASSLLWDRAPYEQYF	TGTGCCAGCAGCCTATTGTGGGACAGGGCCCCCTACGAGCAGTACTTC
TRBV24-1	TRBD2	NA	TRBJ2-7	CATSDLSGGRRNEQYF	TGTGCCACCAGTGATTTATCTGGCGGGAGGCGCAATGAGCAGTACTTC
TRBV7-2	NA	NA	TRBJ2-1	CASSLIPASSYNEQFF	TGTGCCAGCAGCTTAATCCCCGCAAGCTCCTACAATGAGCAGTTCTTC
TRBV6-5	TRBD1	NA	TRBJ2-1	CASSRSGGSDNEQFF	TGTGCCAGCAGCCGTTCAGGGGGATCGGACAATGAGCAGTTCTTC
TRBV28	NA	NA	TRBJ2-3	CASSLWGRSPLSTDTQYF	TGTGCTAGCAGTTTATGGGGGAGGTCTCCCCTTTCCACAGATACGCAGTATTTT
TRBV5-1	TRBD1	NA	TRBJ2-5	CASSIGQGQGQETQYF	TGCGCCAGCAGCATAGGTCAGGGACAGGGGCAAGAGACCCAGTACTTC
TRBV27	NA	NA	TRBJ2-1	CASSPTPSSYNEQFF	TGTGCCAGCAGTCCAACACCTAGCTCCTACAATGAGCAGTTCTTC
TRBV5-1	TRBD2	NA	TRBJ2-5	CASSLVASGRNEQYF	TGCGCCAGCAGCTTGGTGGCTAGCGGGAGGAATGAGCAGTACTTC
TRBV13	TRBD2	few	TRBJ2-3	CASSPGGTSGSAQYF	TGTGCCAGCAGCCCGGGCGGGACTAGCGGGTCGGCGCAGTATTTT